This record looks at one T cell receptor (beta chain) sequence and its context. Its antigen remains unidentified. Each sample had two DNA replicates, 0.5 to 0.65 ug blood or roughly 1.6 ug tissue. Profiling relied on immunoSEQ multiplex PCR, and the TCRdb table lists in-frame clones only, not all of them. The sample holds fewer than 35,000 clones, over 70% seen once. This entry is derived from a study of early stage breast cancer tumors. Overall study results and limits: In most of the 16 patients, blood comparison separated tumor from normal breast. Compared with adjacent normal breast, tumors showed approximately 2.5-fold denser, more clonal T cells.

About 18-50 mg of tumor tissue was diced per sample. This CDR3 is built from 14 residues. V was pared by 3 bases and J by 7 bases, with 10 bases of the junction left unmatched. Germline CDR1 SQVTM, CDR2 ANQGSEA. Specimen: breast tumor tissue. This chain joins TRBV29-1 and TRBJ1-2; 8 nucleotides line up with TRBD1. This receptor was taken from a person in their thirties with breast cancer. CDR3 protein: CSVDRETGVSGYTF. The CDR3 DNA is TGCAGCGTTGATCGGGAGACAGGGGTCTCTGGCTACACCTTC. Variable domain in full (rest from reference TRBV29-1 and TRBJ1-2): SAVISQKPSRDICQRGTSLTIQCQVDSQVTMMFWYRQQPGQSLTLIATANQGSEATYESGFVIDKFPISRPNLTFSTLTVSNMSPEDSSIYLCSVDRETGVSGYTFGSGTRLTVV.